This T cell receptor (beta chain) was captured by sequencing in a study of OX40 agonist ivuxolimab in advanced cancers. Study information: In this cohort, patients received ivuxolimab, an agonistic anti-OX40 (CD134) antibody. Under the entry rules, prior anti-PD-1, anti-PD-L1 or anti-CTLA-4 therapy was allowed, and 40% had some.

About this clone: Antigen unknown.

The repertoire was sequenced with immunoSEQ multiplex PCR; TCRdb's copy has only in-frame clones and lacks some. In the table there are tens of thousands of clones, approximately 84% of which are singletons. This CDR3 is 15 amino acids long. Germline V gene sequence: CDR1 SGHTA, CDR2 FQGNSA. The V and J ends lost 6 bases and 3 bases, in that order; junction bases with no gene match: 8. Regarding the study as a whole: CD8+ T cells averaged more expanded clones than CD4+. Normalized T-cell clonal expansion was also low in a subset of nonresponders.

This specimen consisted of CD4+ or CD8+ T cells sorted from blood, obtained in a trial of the OX40 agonist ivuxolimab. The receptor was derived from an adult with an advanced solid tumor such as melanoma, head and neck, liver or kidney cancer. The chain combines TRBV7-2 with TRBJ2-1, with 7 nucleotides matching TRBD2. The chain's CDR3 is CASSWLADFYNEQFF. The CDR3, as DNA: TGTGCCAGCAGTTGGCTAGCGGACTTCTACAATGAGCAGTTCTTC.